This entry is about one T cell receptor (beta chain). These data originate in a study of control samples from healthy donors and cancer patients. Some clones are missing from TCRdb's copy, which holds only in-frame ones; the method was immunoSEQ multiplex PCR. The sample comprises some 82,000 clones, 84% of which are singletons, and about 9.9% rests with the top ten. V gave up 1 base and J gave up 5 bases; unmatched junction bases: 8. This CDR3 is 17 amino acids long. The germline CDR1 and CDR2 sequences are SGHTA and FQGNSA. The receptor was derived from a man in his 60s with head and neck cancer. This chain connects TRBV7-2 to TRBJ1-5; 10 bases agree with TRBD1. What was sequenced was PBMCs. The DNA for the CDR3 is TGTGCCAGCAGCTTAGGATCTCCGGGACAGGGGCATCAGCCCCAGCATTTT. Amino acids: CASSLGSPGQGHQPQHF.